These 17 T cell receptor beta chains share one sample of origin, sequenced in a study of T-cell reconstitution after alpha-beta-depleted transplantation in children. Unique molecular identifiers were incorporated into the prepared TCRbeta library. TCRdb ran MiXCR on the PCR reads and lists one entry per CDR3 protein. The table has 250,000 to 300,000 distinct CDR3 sequences, over 8% seen once. The specimen was PBMCs from the stem cell graft donor, collected from the stem cell graft. All receptors come from a human donor who donated a stem cell graft to a child with SCID.

This rearrangement joins TRBV29-1 to TRBJ1-5; TRBD1 agrees at 8 bases. The J segment lost 9 bases and the V segment lost 4 bases, leaving 8 bases of the junction unmatched. The CDR3 contains 13 residues. Germline CDR1 reads SQVTM; CDR2 reads ANQGSEA. In DNA, the CDR3 is TGCAGCGTTGCGGTAGACAGGGGAGGGCCCCAGCATTTT. It is translated as CSVAVDRGGPQHF.

This clonotype was seen a few times. J is TRBJ2-7 and V is TRBV29-1; TRBD2 agrees at 12 bases. The germline gives CDR1 SQVTM, CDR2 ANQGSEA. This CDR3 region has 15 residues. The junction had 13 bases not matched to a gene; V was cut back by 7 bases and J by 6 bases. The CDR3 is CSARTSGAVYGEQYF. The CDR3 nucleotides read TGCAGCGCAAGGACTAGCGGGGCGGTTTATGGCGAGCAGTACTTC.

The sample holds many counts of this clonotype. The chain uses TRBV10-3 and TRBJ2-5; no clear D. V was shortened by 7 bases and J by 5 bases, with 14 bases between the two germline ends. This CDR3 has 13 amino acids. Germline CDR1 is ENHRY and CDR2 is SYGVKD. The DNA for the CDR3 is TGTGCCATCAAAGGACGGTCTGGGGAGACCCAGTACTTC. This codes for CAIKGRSGETQYF.

The rearrangement uses TRBV3-1 and TRBJ2-5; the D gene is possibly TRBD1 (6 bases). The CDR3 consists of 15 residues. Germline CDR1 LGHDT, CDR2 YNNKEL (reference sequence). Trimming pared 1 base from V and 5 bases from J, leaving 14 bases between. The CDR3, as DNA: TGTGCCAGCAGCCAAGGGGTAGGGCAGGGGGAGACCCAGTACTTC. Its translation is CASSQGVGQGETQYF.

This clonotype was observed a handful of times. V gene TRBV18 combines with J gene TRBJ2-7; the D is unclear. The V and J ends lost 4 bases and 5 bases respectively, with 9 bases between them. The CDR3 extends over 12 amino acids. Germline V lookup: CDR1 KGHSH, CDR2 LQKENI. CDR3 loop: CASSLGFDEQYF. CDR3 coding DNA: TGTGCCAGCTCACTCGGTTTCGACGAGCAGTACTTC.

The V gene is TRBV5-1, the J gene TRBJ2-7; TRBD1 matches at 8 bases. Losses at the gene ends were 4 bases for V and 2 bases for J; bases not matched to a gene: 5. This CDR3 comprises 14 residues. Germline loops: CDR1 SGHRS, CDR2 YFSETQ. CDR3 loop: CASSTDRVPYEQYF. The CDR3 region has the DNA TGCGCCAGCAGCACGGACAGGGTTCCCTACGAGCAGTACTTC.

This clonotype showed up just a few times. V usage is TRBV5-1 and J usage is TRBJ2-5; D might be TRBD1 (7 bases). This CDR3 spans 15 amino acids. The ends were cut back, 4 bases at V and 5 bases at J, with 18 bases in the middle. Germline CDR1 SGHRS, CDR2 YFSETQ. CDR3 region: CASSPGQAGGETQYF. CDR3 nucleotide sequence: TGCGCCAGCAGCCCCGGACAGGCCGGAGGGGAGACCCAGTACTTC.

This clonotype was recorded a few times. V usage is TRBV10-3 and J usage is TRBJ2-7; the match to TRBD1 covers 7 bases. There are 15 residues in the CDR3. Germline V gene sequence: CDR1 ENHRY, CDR2 SYGVKD. The V gene end was trimmed by 0 bases and the J gene end by 7 bases; junction bases not matched to a gene: 9. CDR3 sequence (DNA): TGTGCCATCAGTGAGTCGGGACAGCGGTACGATGAGCAGTACTTC. Encoded protein: CAISESGQRYDEQYF.

This clonotype was counted at least ten times. The chain couples TRBV28 to TRBJ2-5, with D possibly matching TRBD1 (7 bases). There are 14 residues in the CDR3. V lost 8 bases to trimming and J lost 5 bases, with 18 bases between them. From germline, CDR1 is MDHEN and CDR2 SYDVKM. The CDR3 DNA sequence: TGTGCCAGCGGAACAGGGGACTGGCGTGAGACCCAGTACTTC. Translated: CASGTGDWRETQYF.

The chain recombines TRBV6-2 or TRBV6-3 with TRBJ1-2; unclear D gene. The CDR3 loop spans 11 amino acids. Trimming removed 10 bases at V and 8 bases at J, with 14 bases between. From germline, CDR1 is MNHEY and CDR2 SVGEGT. The CDR3 DNA reads as TGTGCCATCAAAAGGGCAGACGGCTACACCTTC. As protein: CAIKRADGYTF.

This clonotype appeared many times. The V gene is TRBV6-5, the J gene TRBJ1-1; D not resolved. V shed 4 bases and J shed 1 base, with 7 bases lying between them. The CDR3 runs to 13 residues. The germline V gene has CDR1 MNHEY and CDR2 SVGAGI. The CDR3 spells CASSSSENTEAFF. CDR3 DNA sequence: TGTGCCAGCAGTTCTTCTGAGAACACTGAAGCTTTCTTT.

The CDR3 region has the DNA TGTGCCAGCAGTTCCTTGCGACAGGGGGGTCAAGAGACCCAGTACTTC. Amino acids: CASSSLRQGGQETQYF. The chain has TRBV28 and TRBJ2-5; 9 bases agree with TRBD1. The CDR3 covers 16 residues. The V segment lost 4 bases and the J segment 2 bases; nucleotides outside the gene matches: 8. Germline CDR1 and CDR2: MDHEN and SYDVKM.

This clonotype was counted only a few times. The chain has TRBV3-1 and TRBJ2-5, with D tentatively TRBD1 (6 bases). Germline CDR1 LGHDT, CDR2 YNNKEL (reference sequence). The CDR3 spans 17 residues. Trimming removed 1 base at V and 2 bases at J, with 17 bases between. Written as DNA, the CDR3 is TGTGCCAGCAGCCAAGGCTGGGACACCAAATTACAAGAGACCCAGTACTTC. Amino acids: CASSQGWDTKLQETQYF.

The chain combines TRBV6-1 with TRBJ2-2; TRBD2 agrees at 8 bases. The length of the CDR3 is 15 residues. Germline trimming cut 6 bases from V and 1 base from J; bases unmatched to any gene: 4. Germline V CDR1 and CDR2: MNHNS, SASEGT. The CDR3 spells CASRPGGVNTGELFF. As DNA, the CDR3 is TGTGCCAGCAGACCGGGAGGGGTGAACACCGGGGAGCTGTTTTTT.

This chain links TRBV10-3 with TRBJ2-2, with no clear D. CDR1 and CDR2 (germline): ENHRY, SYGVKD. The CDR3 runs to 15 residues. V was trimmed by 1 base and J by 1 base, leaving 7 bases between them. CDR3 amino acids: CAISEYGRNTGELFF. Written as DNA, the CDR3 is TGTGCCATCAGTGAGTACGGCAGGAACACCGGGGAGCTGTTTTTT.

Written as DNA, the CDR3 is TGCAGCGCCCGAAGCGTCTACGAGCAGTACTTC. It encodes CSARSVYEQYF. The chain combines TRBV29-1 with TRBJ2-7; D unclear. Trimming removed 7 bases from V and 3 bases from J, with 10 bases in between. Germline loops: CDR1 SQVTM, CDR2 ANQGSEA. This CDR3 comprises 11 residues.

Comment on this clonotype: As the CDR3 is not closed by the conserved phenylalanine or tryptophan, this likely results from a read error. The limits of the CDR3 on the DNA are not certain, so only TCRdb's listed CDR3 is given. The CDR3 loop is CASSLGGFEYSAGELFL. The chain joins TRBV12-3 or TRBV12-4 to TRBJ2-2; TRBD1 is the table's D call, not checked against the DNA. Termini included, the CDR3 measures 17 amino acids.